This T cell receptor beta chain was identified in a study of blood T cell repertoires in COVID-19. About the research overall: The study drew acute and convalescent COVID-19 samples from the United States, Italy and Spain. In each case, the material was cDNA or gDNA derived from T cells, B-cell-depleted T cells, or PBMCs.

In the authors' methods: From reference gene primer amplification, estimates of nucleated cell counts were derived. Some clones are missing from TCRdb's copy, which holds only in-frame ones; the method was immunoSEQ multiplex PCR. That table is the source of V, J and clone size, and D and trimming were worked out from the DNA. The profile shows under 200,000 clones, 86% of them singletons. This clonotype was obtained from a man in his sixties or seventies with acute or convalescent COVID-19. Sequencing was done on a sample of peripheral blood.

The CDR3 spells CASSSGGSGGATQYF. DNA of the CDR3: TGTGCCAGCAGCAGCGGGGGTAGCGGGGGGGCTACGCAGTATTTT. The rearrangement uses TRBV7-2 and TRBJ2-3; 11 positions agree with TRBD2. V lost 5 bases and J lost 8; bases outside the gene matches: 9. In germline, CDR1 is SGHTA, CDR2 FQGNSA. This CDR3 contains 15 residues.